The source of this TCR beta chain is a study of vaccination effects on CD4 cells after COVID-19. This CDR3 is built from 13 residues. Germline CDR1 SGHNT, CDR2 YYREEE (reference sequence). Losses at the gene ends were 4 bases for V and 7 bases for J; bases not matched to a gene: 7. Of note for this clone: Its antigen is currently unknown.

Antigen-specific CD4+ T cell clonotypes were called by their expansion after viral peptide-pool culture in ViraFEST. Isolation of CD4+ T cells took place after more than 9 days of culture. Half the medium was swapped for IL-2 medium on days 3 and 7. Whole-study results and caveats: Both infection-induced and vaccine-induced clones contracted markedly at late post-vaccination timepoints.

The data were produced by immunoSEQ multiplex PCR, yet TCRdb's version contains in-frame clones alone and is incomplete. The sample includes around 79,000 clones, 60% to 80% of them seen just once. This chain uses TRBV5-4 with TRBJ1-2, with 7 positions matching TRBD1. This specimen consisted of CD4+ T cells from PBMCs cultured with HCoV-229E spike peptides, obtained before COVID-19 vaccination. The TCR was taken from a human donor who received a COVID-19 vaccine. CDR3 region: CASSLGAGGGYTF. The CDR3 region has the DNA TGTGCCAGCAGCCTAGGGGCAGGGGGTGGCTACACCTTC.